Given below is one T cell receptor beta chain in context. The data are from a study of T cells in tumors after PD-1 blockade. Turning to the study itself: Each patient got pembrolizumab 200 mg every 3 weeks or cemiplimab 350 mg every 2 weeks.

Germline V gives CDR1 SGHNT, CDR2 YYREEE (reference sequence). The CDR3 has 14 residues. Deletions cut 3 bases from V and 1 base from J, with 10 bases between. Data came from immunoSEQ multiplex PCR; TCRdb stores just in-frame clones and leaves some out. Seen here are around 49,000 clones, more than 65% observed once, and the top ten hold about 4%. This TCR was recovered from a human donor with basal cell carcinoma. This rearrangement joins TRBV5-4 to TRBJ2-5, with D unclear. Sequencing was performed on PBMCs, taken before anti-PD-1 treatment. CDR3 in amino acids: CASSSRGSQETQYF. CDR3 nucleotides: TGTGCCAGCAGCTCTCGCGGATCCCAAGAGACCCAGTACTTC.